This TCR beta chain was captured in a study of T cell repertoires in cytomegalovirus infection. Study-level findings and limits: The ex vivo response was dominated by HLA-C-restricted CMV-specific TCR beta clonotypes.

Trimming stripped 4 bases from V and 8 bases from J, with 17 bases between. Germline V CDR1 and CDR2: SEHNR, FQNEAQ (reference sequence). The CDR3 is 15 residues long. TCRdb processed the reads anew with MiXCR; each CDR3 protein has one entry. The repertoire holds about 240,000 distinct CDR3 sequences, with under 8.5% as singletons. There are many counts of this clonotype. Antigen unknown. Sample: PBMCs. The chain employs TRBV7-9 and TRBJ1-4; D might be TRBD1 (5 bases). The receptor was isolated from a human donor in good health (CMV status not recorded). Some clones in this sample may be carry-over from other donors' samples. The CDR3 sequence: CASSSPGRGREKLFF. The CDR3 nucleotides read TGTGCCAGCAGCTCACCGGGGCGGGGGAGAGAAAAACTGTTTTTT.